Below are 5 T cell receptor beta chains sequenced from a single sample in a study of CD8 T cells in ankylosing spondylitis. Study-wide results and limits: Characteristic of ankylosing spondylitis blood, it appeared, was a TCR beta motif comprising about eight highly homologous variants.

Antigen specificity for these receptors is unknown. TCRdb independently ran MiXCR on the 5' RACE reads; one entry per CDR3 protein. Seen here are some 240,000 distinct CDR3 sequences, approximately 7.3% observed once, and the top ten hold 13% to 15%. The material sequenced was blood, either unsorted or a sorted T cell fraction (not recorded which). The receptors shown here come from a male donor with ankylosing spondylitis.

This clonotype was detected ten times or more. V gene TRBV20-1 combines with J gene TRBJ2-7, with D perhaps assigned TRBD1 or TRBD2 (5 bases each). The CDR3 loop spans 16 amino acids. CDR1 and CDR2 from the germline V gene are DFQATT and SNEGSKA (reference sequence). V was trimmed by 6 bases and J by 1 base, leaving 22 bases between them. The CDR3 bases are TGCAGTGCCCACTCTACCGTCGAGGGGATTTCCTACGAGCAGTACTTC. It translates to CSAHSTVEGISYEQYF.

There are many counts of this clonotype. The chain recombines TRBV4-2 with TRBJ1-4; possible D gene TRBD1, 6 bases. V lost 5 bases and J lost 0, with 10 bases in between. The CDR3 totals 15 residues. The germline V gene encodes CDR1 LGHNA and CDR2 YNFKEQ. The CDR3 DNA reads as TGTGCCAGCAGCAGGGACACCTCAACTAATGAAAAACTGTTTTTT. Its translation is CASSRDTSTNEKLFF.

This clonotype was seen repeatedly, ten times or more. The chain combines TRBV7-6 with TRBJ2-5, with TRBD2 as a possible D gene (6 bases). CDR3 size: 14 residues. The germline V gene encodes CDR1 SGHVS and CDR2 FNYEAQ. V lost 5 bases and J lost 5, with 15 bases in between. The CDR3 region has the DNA TGTGCCAGCAGCCATGATCGGGGGTGGGAGACCCAGTACTTC. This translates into CASSHDRGWETQYF.

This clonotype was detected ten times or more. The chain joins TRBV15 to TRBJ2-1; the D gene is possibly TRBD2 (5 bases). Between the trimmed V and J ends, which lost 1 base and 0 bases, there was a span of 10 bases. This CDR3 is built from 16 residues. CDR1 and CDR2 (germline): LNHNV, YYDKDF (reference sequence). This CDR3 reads CATSRVGEGSYNEQFF. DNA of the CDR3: TGTGCCACCAGCAGAGTAGGCGAGGGCTCCTACAATGAGCAGTTCTTC.

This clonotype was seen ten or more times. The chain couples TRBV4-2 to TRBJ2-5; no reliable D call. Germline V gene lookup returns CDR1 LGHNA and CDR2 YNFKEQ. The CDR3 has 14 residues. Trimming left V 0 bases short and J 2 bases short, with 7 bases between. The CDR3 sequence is CASSQELGQETQYF. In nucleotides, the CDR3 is TGTGCCAGCAGCCAAGAATTAGGGCAAGAGACCCAGTACTTC.